One and the same sample provided the 25 T cell receptor beta chains below, sequenced in a study of blood T cell repertoires in COVID-19. Assay: immunoSEQ multiplex PCR; the TCRdb copy retains only in-frame clones and omits some. The sample shows 150,000 to 190,000 clones, approximately 80% of them seen only once. The sample comprised peripheral blood. These TCRs come from an elderly woman with acute or convalescent COVID-19.

The rearrangement uses TRBV2 and TRBJ2-6; D perhaps matches TRBD1 (6 bases). Germline V gene sequence: CDR1 SNHLY, CDR2 FYNNEI. V dropped 5 bases and J dropped 0 bases, with 14 bases sitting between them. The CDR3 loop spans 17 amino acids. CDR3 amino acids: CASSPGTPSSGANVLTF. The CDR3 region has the DNA TGTGCCAGCAGTCCTGGGACACCGAGCTCTGGGGCCAACGTCCTGACTTTC.

The V call is TRBV12-3 or TRBV12-4, the J call TRBJ1-2; D unclear. V lost 3 bases to trimming and J lost 2 bases, with 7 bases between them. This CDR3 is built from 13 residues. The CDR3 loop is CASSFQENYGYTF. The CDR3 nucleotides read TGTGCCAGCAGTTTTCAGGAAAACTATGGCTACACCTTC.

The rearrangement links TRBV7-7 to TRBJ2-3, with unresolved D. The CDR3 totals 14 residues. Trimming shortened V by 1 base and J by 4 bases, and 9 bases separated the two germline ends. The germline gives CDR1 SSHAT, CDR2 FNYEAQ (reference sequence). CDR3 bases: TGTGCCAGCAGCTTAGAGCGAGAGGCAGATACGCAGTATTTT. Its translation: CASSLEREADTQYF. The full variable domain, in which reference TRBV7-7 and TRBJ2-3 provide the parts outside the CDR3, is GAGVSQSPRYKVTKRGQDVTLRCDPISSHATLYWYQQALGQGPEFLTYFNYEAQPDKSGLPSDRFSAERPEGSISTLTIQRTEQRDSAMYRCASSLEREADTQYFGPGTRLTVL.

V usage is TRBV14 and J usage is TRBJ1-6; tentative D call: TRBD1 (6 bases). The germline CDR1 and CDR2 sequences are SGHDN and FVKESK. The CDR3 has 18 amino acids. Trimming took 0 bases from V and 2 from J, leaving 14 bases between them. CDR3 nucleotide sequence: TGTGCCAGCAGCCAAGAGGTTTCGAGGGGGACCTATAATTCACCCCTCCACTTT. Translation: CASSQEVSRGTYNSPLHF. Together with reference TRBV14 and TRBJ1-6, the CDR3 gives the full variable domain: EAGVTQFPSHSVIEKGQTVTLRCDPISGHDNLYWYRRVMGKEIKFLLHFVKESKQDESGMPNNRFLAERTGGTYSTLKVQPAELEDSGVYFCASSQEVSRGTYNSPLHFGNGTRLTVT.

V gene TRBV19 combines with J gene TRBJ2-7; TRBD2 matches at 10 bases. V shed 3 bases, J shed 1 base, and the junction held 6 bases outside the gene matches. The length of the CDR3 is 16 residues. The germline gives CDR1 LNHDA, CDR2 SQIVND (reference sequence). CDR3 amino acids: CASSISPSGSSYEQYF. The CDR3 DNA is TGTGCCAGTAGTATCTCGCCTAGCGGGAGTTCCTACGAGCAGTACTTC. Variable domain in full (rest from reference TRBV19 and TRBJ2-7): DGGITQSPKYLFRKEGQNVTLSCEQNLNHDAMYWYRQDPGQGLRLIYYSQIVNDFQKGDIAEGYSVSREKKESFPLTVTSAQKNPTAFYLCASSISPSGSSYEQYFGPGTRLTVT.

The chain has TRBV3-1 (or the pseudogene TRBV3-2) and TRBJ1-5; the D is unclear. This CDR3 has 13 residues. Between the trimmed V and J ends, which lost 1 base and 1 base, there was a span of 2 bases. Germline CDR1 is LGHDT and CDR2 is YNNKEL (reference sequence). For the CDR3, the DNA is TGTGCCAGCAGCCAAGCAAGCAATCAGCCCCAGCATTTT. Residues: CASSQASNQPQHF.

CDR3 protein: CASSFFRGGAQETQYF. The CDR3 bases are TGTGCCAGCAGCTTTTTTCGCGGGGGGGCCCAAGAGACCCAGTACTTC. V usage is TRBV11-2 and J usage is TRBJ2-5, with 9 bases lining up with TRBD2. The CDR3 covers 16 residues. The J segment lost 1 base and the V segment lost 3 bases, leaving 6 bases of the junction unmatched. Germline-derived CDR1 and CDR2 are SGHAT and FQNNGV. Together with reference TRBV11-2 and TRBJ2-5, the CDR3 gives the full variable domain: EAGVAQSPRYKIIEKRQSVAFWCNPISGHATLYWYQQILGQGPKLLIQFQNNGVVDDSQLPKDRFSAERLKGVDSTLKIQPAKLEDSAVYLCASSFFRGGAQETQYFGPGTRLLVL.

This clone has a handful of counts. The chain employs TRBV2 and TRBJ1-5; D is uncertain. The CDR3 length is 17 residues. With 2 bases removed from V and 6 bases from J, the gap between germline ends came to 20 bases. Germline CDR1 and CDR2: SNHLY and FYNNEI. In DNA, the CDR3 is TGTGCCAGCAGTGAACCCCGTGGTAGCCCCGCGGGTCAGCCCCAGCATTTT. It encodes CASSEPRGSPAGQPQHF.

This chain links TRBV27 with TRBJ1-5; 9 bases map to TRBD1. The V and J ends lost 4 bases and 6 bases, in that order; junction bases with no gene match: 1. CDR1 and CDR2 (germline): MNHEY, SMNVEV (reference sequence). The CDR3 spans 13 residues. CDR3 protein: CASSSDRGQPQHF. Written as DNA, the CDR3 is TGTGCCAGCAGTTCGGACAGGGGTCAGCCCCAGCATTTT.

This chain connects TRBV19 to TRBJ1-5; D is perhaps TRBD1 (6 bases). This CDR3 is built from 14 residues. Germline CDR1 LNHDA, CDR2 SQIVND (reference sequence). V was pared by 6 bases and J by 5 bases, with 14 bases between. As DNA, the CDR3 is TGTGCCAGTAGCCAACAGGGTGGGCATCAGCCCCAGCATTTT. Amino acids: CASSQQGGHQPQHF.

CDR3 in DNA: TGCGCCAGCAGCCATAGCGCCGGGCGGGGGAGCTCCTACGAGCAGTACTTC. This sequence encodes CASSHSAGRGSSYEQYF. This chain joins TRBV4-1 and TRBJ2-7, with 7 bases fitting TRBD2. Germline CDR1 is MGHRA and CDR2 is YSYEKL. The ends lost 3 bases at V and 0 bases at J; junction bases unmatched: 11. The CDR3 is 17 amino acids.

This clone showed up just once. This chain connects TRBV27 to TRBJ1-1; a weak D match, TRBD1 (5 bases). CDR3 length: 13 amino acids. CDR1 is MNHEY, CDR2 SMNVEV, per germline (reference sequence). Trimming left V 5 bases short and J 10 bases short, with 17 bases between. The CDR3: CASSATAGRGAFF. DNA for the CDR3: TGTGCCAGCAGTGCTACGGCGGGGCGGGGAGCTTTCTTT.

The chain recombines TRBV5-1 with TRBJ1-2, with D maybe TRBD1 (6 bases). V was shortened by 5 bases and J by 2 bases, with 7 bases between the two germline ends. CDR1 is SGHRS, CDR2 YFSETQ, per germline. The CDR3 spans 12 residues. This CDR3 reads CASSGQNYGYTF. CDR3 nucleotides: TGCGCCAGCAGTGGACAGAACTATGGCTACACCTTC.

The chain is built from TRBV6-1 and TRBJ1-6; no definite D call. The V end lost 2 bases, the J end lost 5 bases, and 13 bases lay between the germline ends. Germline V CDR1 and CDR2: MNHNS, SASEGT. The CDR3 consists of 16 residues. The CDR3 nucleotides are TGTGCCAGCAGTGAACACCCAACAGCGGATAATTCACCCCTCCACTTT. Its translation: CASSEHPTADNSPLHF.

The chain joins TRBV5-1 to TRBJ1-1, with TRBD1 identical over 10 bases. The CDR3 has 15 residues. The germline V gene encodes CDR1 SGHRS and CDR2 YFSETQ. The V gene end was trimmed by 4 bases and the J gene end by 3 bases; junction bases not matched to a gene: 6. CDR3 nucleotide sequence: TGCGCCAGCAGCAACACCGGGACAGGGGACACTGAAGCTTTCTTT. It translates to CASSNTGTGDTEAFF.

J is TRBJ1-1 and V is TRBV9; D not certain. The CDR3 consists of 13 residues. Trimming took off 1 base at V and 3 bases at J, with 7 bases between the two ends. The germline gives CDR1 SGDLS, CDR2 YYNGEE. Here the CDR3 reads CASSVIEDTEAFF. The CDR3 DNA reads as TGTGCCAGCAGCGTAATTGAGGACACTGAAGCTTTCTTT.

This chain joins TRBV27 and TRBJ1-1; no clear D. Germline assignment: CDR1 MNHEY and CDR2 SMNVEV (reference sequence). V lost 5 bases, J lost 1 base, and 11 bases lay in between. The CDR3 extends over 14 amino acids. The CDR3 is CASSPPRENTEAFF. CDR3 coding DNA: TGTGCCAGCAGTCCCCCCCGAGAGAACACTGAAGCTTTCTTT.

This clone was detected only a few times. The chain is built from TRBV3-1 (or the pseudogene TRBV3-2) and TRBJ1-6; no reliable D call. V was shortened by 0 bases and J by 10 bases, with 13 bases between the two germline ends. The CDR3 extends over 15 amino acids. Germline CDR1 is LGHDT and CDR2 is YNNKEL (reference sequence). The CDR3 nucleotides are TGTGCCAGCAGCCAAGATTTGACACGTGGATCACCCCTCCACTTT. Its protein product is CASSQDLTRGSPLHF.

The rearrangement links TRBV9 to TRBJ2-3; D is possibly TRBD2 (5 bases). The CDR3 is 16 residues long. V was pared by 0 bases and J by 1 base, with 12 bases between. Germline lookup yields CDR1 SGDLS and CDR2 YYNGEE. The CDR3 DNA sequence: TGTGCCAGCAGCGTAGTCGGGATCGGGGGCACAGATACGCAGTATTTT. Amino acids: CASSVVGIGGTDTQYF. The full variable domain, with the rest looked up from reference TRBV9 and TRBJ2-3, is DSGVTQTPKHLITATGQRVTLRCSPRSGDLSVYWYQQSLDQGLQFLIQYYNGEERAKGNILERFSAQQFPDLHSELNLSSLELGDSALYFCASSVVGIGGTDTQYFGPGTRLTVL.

The rearrangement uses TRBV4-3 and TRBJ2-3; TRBD1 aligns across 7 bases. V trimming: 4 bases; J trimming: 0 bases; junction bases outside the gene matches: 7. The CDR3 runs to 16 residues. CDR1 is LGHNA and CDR2 is YSLEER in the germline V gene. The CDR3 region is CASSLSLGQSTDTQYF. The CDR3 DNA reads as TGCGCCAGCAGCCTAAGCCTGGGACAGAGCACAGATACGCAGTATTTT.

The chain links TRBV5-1 to TRBJ1-2; possible D gene TRBD1, 6 bases. The CDR3 contains 15 residues. V was cut by 6 bases and J by 4 bases, with 19 bases left in between. Germline values: CDR1 SGHRS, CDR2 YFSETQ. The CDR3 coding sequence is TGCGCCAGCACCCCGACAGGTGCCCCCTCCTATGGCTACACCTTC. Residues: CASTPTGAPSYGYTF.

This sequence joins TRBV5-1 and TRBJ1-1, with D possibly matching TRBD1 (6 bases). This CDR3 spans 14 amino acids. V shed 5 bases and J shed 0 bases, with 11 bases lying between them. CDR1 is SGHRS and CDR2 is YFSETQ in the germline V gene. CDR3 coding DNA: TGCGCCAGCAGTATAGACAGGATGAACACTGAAGCTTTCTTT. Encoded protein: CASSIDRMNTEAFF.

With regard to this clone: No conserved phenylalanine or tryptophan is present at the end of the CDR3, so a read error is the likely explanation. The DNA is left out, because the CDR3 cannot be placed on it with certainty; the CDR3 is given as TCRdb lists it. The J gene is TRBJ2-7, the V gene TRBV6-2 or TRBV6-3; the D segment call TRBD1 is taken from the table without a DNA check. Germline loops: CDR1 MNHEY, CDR2 SVGEGT. The CDR3 is 12 amino acids long, termini counted. CDR3 sequence: CASSNRGDSRVI.

The chain has TRBV11-2 and TRBJ2-1; 11 bases are shared with TRBD2. Germline values: CDR1 SGHAT, CDR2 FQNNGV. The CDR3 sequence is 16 residues long. The junction had 5 bases not matched to a gene; V was cut back by 1 base and J by 6 bases. CDR3 residues: CASSLGRTSGPNEQFF. In DNA form, the CDR3 reads TGTGCCAGCAGCTTAGGGAGGACTAGCGGGCCCAATGAGCAGTTCTTC.

This clone was recorded once. The J gene is TRBJ2-2, the V gene TRBV6-6; a weak D match, TRBD1 (5 bases). Trimming took 7 bases from V and 6 from J, leaving 15 bases between them. This CDR3 spans 14 amino acids. Germline-derived CDR1 and CDR2 are MNHNY and SVGAGI (reference sequence). In nucleotides, the CDR3 is TGTGCCAGCATTTTACAATCAGGGCCCGGGGAGCTGTTTTTT. This sequence encodes CASILQSGPGELFF.